These 21 T cell receptor beta chains originate from one sample sequenced in a study of T cell responses to AZD1222 COVID-19 vaccine. Here immunoSEQ multiplex PCR was the method, and the copy in TCRdb shows in-frame clones only, minus some. This table holds 120,000 to 150,000 clones, approximately 91% found once. The sequencing here drew on peripheral blood, taken 28 days after the second AZD1222 dose. The receptor set was obtained from an adult who received the AZD1222 COVID-19 vaccine.

This chain joins TRBV7-9 and TRBJ1-4; TRBD1 agrees at 8 bases. The V and J ends lost 5 bases and 6 bases, in that order; junction bases with no gene match: 2. Germline values: CDR1 SEHNR, CDR2 FQNEAQ (reference sequence). The CDR3 extends over 13 amino acids. The CDR3 protein is CASSPDRDEKLFF. The CDR3 nucleotides read TGTGCCAGCAGCCCGGACAGGGATGAAAAACTGTTTTTT.

The chain combines TRBV5-5 with TRBJ2-7, with D tentatively TRBD1 or TRBD2 (6 bases each). CDR1 and CDR2 (germline): SGHKS, YYEKEE (reference sequence). V lost 0 bases, J lost 3 bases, and 13 bases lay in between. CDR3 length equals 15 residues. The DNA of the CDR3 is TGTGCCAGCAGCTTGGAGGGGGGTACCAACTACGAGCAGTACTTC. Translation gives CASSLEGGTNYEQYF.

The chain joins TRBV5-4 to TRBJ2-5, with TRBD1 matching over 10 bases. V lost 4 bases to trimming and J lost 4 bases; unmatched junction nucleotides: 4. CDR1 SGHNT and CDR2 YYREEE come from the germline V gene (reference sequence). This CDR3 has 14 residues. CDR3 sequence reads: CASSRQGASETQYF. The CDR3 DNA follows: TGTGCCAGCAGCCGACAGGGGGCATCAGAGACCCAGTACTTC.

The V and J genes are TRBV2 and TRBJ1-5, with D uncertain. Trimming pared 3 bases from V and 4 bases from J, leaving 10 bases between. Germline V lookup: CDR1 SNHLY, CDR2 FYNNEI. This CDR3 has 14 residues. CDR3 amino acids: CASSERLWNQPQHF. DNA of the CDR3: TGTGCCAGCAGTGAGCGCCTTTGGAATCAGCCCCAGCATTTT.

The chain links TRBV27 to TRBJ2-7; D call uncertain. Germline V lookup: CDR1 MNHEY, CDR2 SMNVEV (reference sequence). The CDR3 consists of 14 residues. V lost 3 bases to trimming and J lost 5 bases, with 14 bases between them. CDR3 DNA sequence: TGTGCCAGCAGTTTCCAAACTTCCAGCGACGAGCAGTACTTC. Protein sequence: CASSFQTSSDEQYF.

The chain joins TRBV14 to TRBJ1-2; a possible D gene is TRBD1 (6 bases). Germline loops: CDR1 SGHDN, CDR2 FVKESK. Trimming removed 4 bases at V and 8 bases at J, with 14 bases between. This CDR3 is built from 13 residues. DNA for the CDR3: TGTGCCAGCAGCCCGTGGGGGGCGCGAGGCTACACCTTC. Translating gives CASSPWGARGYTF.

The chain uses TRBV30 and TRBJ1-6; D may be TRBD1 (6 bases). The CDR3 is 13 amino acids. V was pared by 5 bases and J by 6 bases, with 11 bases between. The germline gives CDR1 GTSNPN, CDR2 SVGIG (reference sequence). CDR3 protein: CAWSGTFNSPLHF. For the CDR3, the DNA is TGTGCCTGGTCCGGGACATTTAATTCACCCCTCCACTTT.

This sequence joins TRBV4-2 and TRBJ1-6; the match to TRBD1 covers 7 bases. The trim removed 0 bases at V and 6 bases at J, leaving 2 bases unmatched. CDR3 size: 15 residues. Germline CDR1 reads LGHNA; CDR2 reads YNFKEQ. The CDR3 reads CASSQEQGRNSPLHF. In DNA form, the CDR3 reads TGTGCCAGCAGCCAAGAACAGGGGCGTAATTCACCCCTCCACTTT.

This clone was recorded once. The rearrangement joins TRBV7-2 to TRBJ2-4; D not resolved. Per the germline V gene, CDR1 is SGHTA and CDR2 is FQGNSA. This CDR3 has 15 residues. Trimming removed 1 base at V and 1 base at J, with 8 bases between. CDR3 bases: TGTGCCAGCAGCTTAGACAGCGACGCCAAAAACATTCAGTACTTC. This sequence encodes CASSLDSDAKNIQYF.

This chain joins TRBV28 and TRBJ2-7, with 9 nucleotides matching TRBD2. The V segment lost 8 bases and the J segment 5 bases; nucleotides outside the gene matches: 16. Per germline, CDR1 MDHEN and CDR2 SYDVKM. The CDR3 contains 16 residues. The CDR3 sequence is CASFTSGRKSGHEQYF. For the CDR3, the DNA is TGTGCCAGCTTCACTAGCGGGCGAAAAAGTGGCCACGAGCAGTACTTC.

This chain connects TRBV6-1 to TRBJ1-6, with D perhaps TRBD1 (6 bases). The CDR3 is 14 residues long. Trimming pared 6 bases from V and 10 bases from J, leaving 16 bases between. Germline-derived CDR1 and CDR2 are MNHNS and SASEGT. In DNA, the CDR3 is TGTGCCAGCAGCATGGGAGGGGGTAGGTCACCCCTCCACTTT. As protein: CASSMGGGRSPLHF.

The V gene is TRBV14, the J gene TRBJ1-4; TRBD1 matches at 8 bases. Looked up from germline, CDR1 is SGHDN and CDR2 is FVKESK. This CDR3 has 16 residues. Trimming at V came to 1 base and at J to 5 bases, leaving 6 bases not matched to a gene. CDR3 region: CASSQVTGGRNEKLFF. The DNA for the CDR3 is TGTGCCAGCAGCCAAGTAACAGGGGGAAGAAATGAAAAACTGTTTTTT.

The V and J genes are TRBV27 and TRBJ2-2; no clear D. The CDR3 consists of 15 residues. Germline V lookup: CDR1 MNHEY, CDR2 SMNVEV (reference sequence). The V and J ends lost 5 bases and 4 bases respectively, with 14 bases between them. The DNA of the CDR3 is TGTGCCAGCAGTATCGAACAACGTGGCACCGGGGAGCTGTTTTTT. It specifies CASSIEQRGTGELFF.

CDR3 in DNA: TGTGCCAGTAGTAATCTGAGAGGGGGACCAGAGACCCAGTACTTC. It is translated as CASSNLRGGPETQYF. The chain links TRBV19 to TRBJ2-5; a possible D gene is TRBD1 (6 bases). The germline V gene encodes CDR1 LNHDA and CDR2 SQIVND (reference sequence). The CDR3 loop spans 15 amino acids. The V gene lost 4 bases and the J gene lost 4 bases, with 16 bases spanning the gap.

The chain recombines TRBV6-6 with TRBJ1-3, with D perhaps TRBD1 (5 bases). CDR3 length: 16 amino acids. CDR1 and CDR2 from the germline V gene are MNHNY and SVGAGI (reference sequence). Trimming cost V 8 bases and J 0 bases, with 17 bases left between them. This CDR3 reads CASSEQGASSGNTIYF. CDR3 nucleotides: TGTGCCAGCTCTGAGCAGGGCGCCAGCTCTGGAAACACCATATATTTT.

There are a few counts of this clone. The gene calls are TRBV6-5 and TRBJ1-2; 7 bases match TRBD1. Looked up from germline, CDR1 is MNHEY and CDR2 is SVGAGI. The CDR3 is 14 residues long. With 7 bases clipped from V and 3 bases from J, the junction kept 8 bases outside the gene matches. The CDR3 region is CASTTTGVYYGYTF. The CDR3 nucleotides are TGTGCCAGCACAACAACAGGGGTTTACTATGGCTACACCTTC.

The rearrangement uses TRBV7-2 and TRBJ2-3; 11 bases match TRBD2. With 5 bases clipped from V and 6 bases from J, the junction kept 10 bases outside the gene matches. The CDR3 contains 16 residues. Germline CDR1 and CDR2: SGHTA and FQGNSA. As DNA, the CDR3 is TGTGCCAGCAGCCAATATAGCGGGAGGGCCTCCGATACGCAGTATTTT. Amino acids: CASSQYSGRASDTQYF.

The chain combines TRBV12-5 with TRBJ1-1, with 8 bases lining up with TRBD1. The J segment lost 1 base and the V segment lost 0 bases, leaving 4 bases of the junction unmatched. The CDR3 sequence is 16 residues long. The germline gives CDR1 LGHNT, CDR2 FRNRAP. The CDR3 sequence is CASGLVVGTGNTEAFF. CDR3 in DNA: TGTGCTAGTGGTTTGGTAGTCGGGACAGGGAACACTGAAGCTTTCTTT. The full variable domain, rest sourced from reference TRBV12-5 and TRBJ1-1, is DARVTQTPRHKVTEMGQEVTMRCQPILGHNTVFWYRQTMMQGLELLAYFRNRAPLDDSGMPKDRFSAEMPDATLATLKIQPSEPRDSAVYFCASGLVVGTGNTEAFFGQGTRLTVV.

This rearrangement joins TRBV11-3 to TRBJ2-7, with D possibly matching TRBD2 (6 bases). The length of the CDR3 is 14 residues. CDR1 SGHNT and CDR2 YENEEA come from the germline V gene. Between the trimmed V and J ends, which lost 1 base and 2 bases, there was a span of 9 bases. The CDR3 here is CASSLGPSAYEQYF. The DNA of the CDR3 is TGTGCCAGCAGCTTAGGTCCTAGCGCCTACGAGCAGTACTTC.

The chain joins TRBV30 to TRBJ2-3; 9 bases are shared with TRBD2. The CDR3 runs 14 residues. From germline, CDR1 is GTSNPN and CDR2 SVGIG (reference sequence). The J segment lost 3 bases and the V segment lost 3 bases, leaving 4 bases of the junction unmatched. CDR3 nucleotides: TGTGCCTGGAGAGCGGGAGGAGGGACAGATACGCAGTATTTT. Translation: CAWRAGGGTDTQYF.

The V call is TRBV13, the J call TRBJ2-7; 13 bases fit TRBD2. Germline V gives CDR1 PRHDT, CDR2 FYEKMQ (reference sequence). J gave up 3 bases and V 5 bases, and 4 bases lay outside the gene matches. This CDR3 has 15 amino acids. The CDR3 coding sequence is TGTGCCAGCAGCCACGGGACTAGCGGGATCTACGAGCAGTACTTC. Its protein product is CASSHGTSGIYEQYF.